The next 9 T cell receptor beta chains were all read from a single sample in a study of cytomegalovirus exposure and HLA in healthy donors. Primers: 60 Vbeta forward and 13 Jbeta reverse. Data came from immunoSEQ multiplex PCR; TCRdb stores just in-frame clones and leaves some out. Among about 140,000 clones listed, roughly 80% were seen once. The material sequenced was PBMCs. The receptors were sampled from a female donor in good health and CMV-seronegative.

The rearrangement uses TRBV6-5 and TRBJ1-1; 9 bases are a match to TRBD1. CDR1 and CDR2 (germline): MNHEY, SVGAGI. The V gene end was trimmed by 8 bases and the J gene end by 6 bases; junction bases not matched to a gene: 7. The CDR3 spans 13 residues. CDR3 in amino acids: CASVDRGSSEAFF. In DNA, the CDR3 is TGTGCCAGCGTAGACAGGGGGAGTTCTGAAGCTTTCTTT.

V and J are TRBV5-8 and TRBJ2-5, with D maybe TRBD2 (5 bases). This CDR3 is 14 amino acids long. CDR1 is SGHTS and CDR2 is YDEGEE in the germline V gene. The germline V and J ends were trimmed by 4 bases and 0 bases, with 10 bases remaining between them. This chain's CDR3 is CASSLATYQETQYF. CDR3 nucleotide sequence: TGTGCCAGCAGCCTAGCAACCTACCAAGAGACCCAGTACTTC.

The chain combines TRBV6-5 with TRBJ1-1; 7 nucleotides agree with TRBD1. Germline CDR1 and CDR2: MNHEY and SVGAGI. This CDR3 is 15 amino acids long. With V trimmed by 0 bases and J by 10 bases, 11 bases remained unmatched. The CDR3 is CASSYSGRQGMRAFF. The DNA for the CDR3 is TGTGCCAGCAGTTACTCGGGTCGACAGGGTATGAGAGCTTTCTTT.

This clone was found a few times. The chain carries TRBV4-1 and TRBJ2-1; 13 bases align to TRBD2. Germline V gives CDR1 MGHRA, CDR2 YSYEKL. This CDR3 comprises 18 residues. The J segment lost 10 bases and the V segment lost 1 base, leaving 13 bases of the junction unmatched. The CDR3 reads CASSQALTSGRSGEEQFF. The CDR3, as DNA: TGCGCCAGCAGCCAAGCCCTGACTAGCGGGAGGTCCGGGGAAGAGCAGTTCTTC.

Points on this clone: At one boundary the junction diverges from the germline segment, which might be a read error. V usage is TRBV7-9 and J usage is TRBJ2-7; 8 bases line up with TRBD1. This CDR3 contains 15 residues. The germline gives CDR1 SEHNR, CDR2 FQNEAQ (reference sequence). The CDR3 sequence: CSSSLDRDRTHEQYF. CDR3 nucleotide sequence: TGTTCCAGCAGCTTAGACCGGGACAGGACCCACGAGCAGTACTTC.

The chain has TRBV5-1 and TRBJ2-7, with a weak D call TRBD1 (6 bases). Germline V gene sequence: CDR1 SGHRS, CDR2 YFSETQ. There are 16 residues in the CDR3. Trimming took 4 bases from V and 0 from J, leaving 17 bases between them. In DNA, the CDR3 is TGCGCCAGCAGCCCCCCAGGGGTTAGAAACTCCTACGAGCAGTACTTC. Amino acids: CASSPPGVRNSYEQYF.

A single count supports this clone. The V gene is TRBV13, the J gene TRBJ2-1, with 9 bases matching TRBD2. Losses at the gene ends were 7 bases for V and 6 bases for J; bases not matched to a gene: 7. Looked up from germline, CDR1 is PRHDT and CDR2 is FYEKMQ (reference sequence). The CDR3 has 14 residues. CDR3 sequence (DNA): TGTGCCAGCATGACGGCTAGCGGGACCAATGAGCAGTTCTTC. This codes for CASMTASGTNEQFF.

This sequence joins TRBV9 and TRBJ1-6; TRBD1 matches 10 bases. This CDR3 is 13 amino acids long. Trimming at V came to 5 bases and at J to 12 bases, leaving 5 bases not matched to a gene. The V gene's germline CDR1 is SGDLS and CDR2 YYNGEE. This chain's CDR3 is CASSEGQGGPLHF. In DNA, the CDR3 is TGTGCCAGCAGTGAAGGACAGGGGGGACCCCTCCACTTT.

This clone occurred once. CDR3 residues: CASSQDRTAYRADTQYF. DNA of the CDR3: TGCGCCAGCAGCCAAGATCGGACAGCCTATAGGGCAGATACGCAGTATTTT. The rearrangement uses TRBV4-1 and TRBJ2-3; D might be TRBD1 (6 bases). The CDR3 spans 17 residues. Germline V gene sequence: CDR1 MGHRA, CDR2 YSYEKL. Trimming left V 0 bases short and J 4 bases short, with 17 bases between.